The 22 T cell receptor beta chains below were found in one sample sequenced in a study of T cell responses to AZD1222 COVID-19 vaccine. Method: immunoSEQ multiplex PCR; TCRdb's copy keeps in-frame clones and lacks some. The sample holds about 140,000 clones, around 83% seen once. Material: peripheral blood, obtained 28 days after the second AZD1222 dose. The receptors stem from an adult who received the AZD1222 COVID-19 vaccine.

This clone was seen a few times. This chain connects TRBV29-1 to TRBJ1-2; possible D gene TRBD1, 5 bases. This CDR3 comprises 14 residues. Trimming removed 5 bases at V and 4 bases at J, with 17 bases between. From germline, CDR1 is SQVTM and CDR2 ANQGSEA. CDR3 sequence: CSVTGGDRSYGYTF. CDR3 DNA: TGCAGCGTTACCGGGGGAGACAGATCCTATGGCTACACCTTC. The full variable domain, its missing parts supplied by reference TRBV29-1 and TRBJ1-2, is SAVISQKPSRDICQRGTSLTIQCQVDSQVTMMFWYRQQPGQSLTLIATANQGSEATYESGFVIDKFPISRPNLTFSTLTVSNMSPEDSSIYLCSVTGGDRSYGYTFGSGTRLTVV.

This CDR3 reads CASSLVRSEPSTDTQYF. CDR3 nucleotide sequence: TGCGCCAGCAGCTTGGTACGCAGCGAACCTAGCACAGATACGCAGTATTTT. The V and J genes are TRBV5-1 and TRBJ2-3; unclear D gene. The CDR3 is made up of 17 amino acids. CDR1 is SGHRS, CDR2 YFSETQ, per germline. The germline V and J ends were trimmed by 0 bases and 0 bases, with 14 bases remaining between them.

This clone showed up just once. The chain combines TRBV7-6 with TRBJ1-1; tentatively, D is TRBD1 (5 bases). V shed 5 bases and J shed 4 bases, with 14 bases lying between them. CDR1 and CDR2 (germline): SGHVS, FNYEAQ. CDR3 length equals 14 residues. The CDR3 loop reads CASSPERQSTEAFF. The CDR3 nucleotides read TGTGCCAGCAGCCCGGAGAGACAGTCCACTGAAGCTTTCTTT.

This clone showed up just once. In DNA form, the CDR3 reads TGTGCCACCAGCAGAGATATCCCCCGCACCCAGGGTGACGGCTACACCTTC. Translation gives CATSRDIPRTQGDGYTF. J is TRBJ1-2 and V is TRBV15, with TRBD1 as a possible D gene (5 bases). Germline assignment: CDR1 LNHNV and CDR2 YYDKDF (reference sequence). Trimming pared 0 bases from V and 8 bases from J, leaving 22 bases between. This CDR3 has 17 residues. The entire variable domain, with the rest obtained from reference TRBV15 and TRBJ1-2, is as follows: DAMVIQNPRYQVTQFGKPVTLSCSQTLNHNVMYWYQQKSSQAPKLLFHYYDKDFNNEADTPDNFQSRRPNTSFCFLDIRSPGLGDTAMYLCATSRDIPRTQGDGYTFGSGTRLTVV.

This chain links TRBV19 with TRBJ2-7; 14 bases are shared with TRBD2. Germline assignment: CDR1 LNHDA and CDR2 SQIVND (reference sequence). This CDR3 has 18 amino acids. Germline trimming cut 5 bases from V and 0 bases from J; bases unmatched to any gene: 9. The CDR3 sequence is CASSPRGTSGRSSYEQYF. In DNA form, the CDR3 reads TGTGCCAGTAGTCCTAGAGGGACTAGCGGGAGAAGCTCCTACGAGCAGTACTTC.

This chain uses TRBV15 with TRBJ1-2; D unresolved. V lost 2 bases to trimming and J lost 4 bases, with 11 bases between them. Germline loops: CDR1 LNHNV, CDR2 YYDKDF (reference sequence). The CDR3 consists of 14 residues. The CDR3 here is CATSRFPLIYGYTF. The CDR3 nucleotides read TGTGCCACCAGCAGATTTCCCTTGATCTATGGCTACACCTTC.

About this clone: The DNA is omitted, as the CDR3 cannot be located on it reliably, and the CDR3 follows TCRdb's listing. The V call is TRBV7-9, the J call TRBJ1-4; the listed D gene, TRBD1, was not tested against the DNA. The CDR3 totals 19 residues, both ends included. CDR1 is SEHNR and CDR2 is FQNEAQ in the germline V gene (reference sequence). The CDR3 loop is CASSEWGQGAVETNEKLFF.

The gene calls are TRBV10-3 and TRBJ1-4, with TRBD1 identical over 9 bases. Germline values: CDR1 ENHRY, CDR2 SYGVKD. The CDR3 is 14 amino acids. Losses at the gene ends were 10 bases for V and 1 base for J; bases not matched to a gene: 4. CDR3 coding DNA: TGTGCCACCGGGACAGGGCAAACTAATGAAAAACTGTTTTTT. This sequence encodes CATGTGQTNEKLFF.

The rearrangement joins TRBV5-4 to TRBJ2-7; 8 bases map to TRBD2. This CDR3 is built from 15 residues. Looked up from germline, CDR1 is SGHNT and CDR2 is YYREEE (reference sequence). Germline trimming cut 1 base from V and 1 base from J; bases unmatched to any gene: 4. The DNA of the CDR3 is TGTGCCAGCAGCTTGCTAAGCGGGGGATCCTACGAGCAGTACTTC. This gives the protein CASSLLSGGSYEQYF.

This clone has more than one count but fewer than ten. The chain links TRBV5-1 to TRBJ1-4; unclear D gene. Between the trimmed V and J ends, which lost 4 bases and 8 bases, there was a span of 15 bases. This CDR3 has 14 residues. Per germline, CDR1 SGHRS and CDR2 YFSETQ. As DNA, the CDR3 is TGCGCCAGCAGCCGGACCGCGGGATCAGAAAAACTGTTTTTT. This gives the protein CASSRTAGSEKLFF.

A word on this clone: The sample carries other DNA sequences with the same CDR3. The chain couples TRBV5-1 to TRBJ1-1; D gene uncertain. This CDR3 comprises 11 residues. Trimming stripped 7 bases from V and 1 base from J, with 5 bases between. Germline-derived CDR1 and CDR2 are SGHRS and YFSETQ. The CDR3: CASGGNTEAFF. As DNA, the CDR3 is TGCGCCAGCGGAGGGAACACTGAAGCTTTCTTT.

The chain links TRBV11-3 to TRBJ1-1; 7 nucleotides match TRBD1. Germline V lookup: CDR1 SGHNT, CDR2 YENEEA. This CDR3 comprises 13 residues. With 4 bases clipped from V and 4 bases from J, the junction kept 3 bases outside the gene matches. The CDR3 region has the DNA TGTGCCAGCAGCTGGGACAGATCCACTGAAGCTTTCTTT. This translates into CASSWDRSTEAFF.

The chain is built from TRBV28 and TRBJ1-5; possible D gene TRBD1, 6 bases. This CDR3 spans 15 amino acids. Germline V gives CDR1 MDHEN, CDR2 SYDVKM. Trimming stripped 6 bases from V and 9 bases from J, with 21 bases between. The CDR3 region has the DNA TGTGCCAGCAGCACCTTTGTCAGGGGCTCTGGGCCCCAGCATTTT. It specifies CASSTFVRGSGPQHF.

The chain joins TRBV9 to TRBJ1-4; 10 nucleotides agree with TRBD1. Losses at the gene ends were 4 bases for V and 7 bases for J; bases not matched to a gene: 16. This CDR3 region has 18 residues. Germline CDR1 and CDR2: SGDLS and YYNGEE. The CDR3 DNA reads as TGTGCCAGCAGCCCCCGCGACAGGGGGCAGGGCGGAGGTGAAAAACTGTTTTTT. Protein: CASSPRDRGQGGGEKLFF.

The chain recombines TRBV5-1 with TRBJ2-2, with D hard to call. V was shortened by 2 bases and J by 0 bases, with 14 bases between the two germline ends. The germline V gene encodes CDR1 SGHRS and CDR2 YFSETQ. The CDR3 is 17 amino acids. Here the CDR3 reads CASSLLSYTANTGELFF. In DNA form, the CDR3 reads TGCGCCAGCAGCTTACTGTCGTACACCGCGAACACCGGGGAGCTGTTTTTT.

This chain connects TRBV2 to TRBJ1-1; D remains unclear. Germline CDR1 reads SNHLY; CDR2 reads FYNNEI. The CDR3 contains 13 residues. V was clipped by 3 bases and J by 2 bases, with 7 bases between them. Written as DNA, the CDR3 is TGTGCCAGCAGTGAGGGGATTAACACTGAAGCTTTCTTT. Translating it yields CASSEGINTEAFF. Variable domain in full (rest from reference TRBV2 and TRBJ1-1): EPEVTQTPSHQVTQMGQEVILRCVPISNHLYFYWYRQILGQKVEFLVSFYNNEISEKSEIFDDQFSVERPDGSNFTLKIRSTKLEDSAMYFCASSEGINTEAFFGQGTRLTVV.

This clone appeared once. The rearrangement uses TRBV7-9 and TRBJ1-5; 7 bases match TRBD1. In germline, CDR1 is SEHNR, CDR2 FQNEAQ (reference sequence). The V gene end was trimmed by 7 bases and the J gene end by 6 bases; junction bases not matched to a gene: 12. The CDR3 runs to 15 residues. The CDR3 DNA follows: TGTGCCAGCACCGCACAGGGGCATGAATCTCAGCCCCAGCATTTT. Residues: CASTAQGHESQPQHF.

The DNA for the CDR3 is TGTGCCAGTAGTATAGATCACAATGGGGCAGGCGGGGAGCTGTTTTTT. It yields the protein CASSIDHNGAGGELFF. The genes are TRBV19 and TRBJ2-2; perhaps TRBD1 as D (5 bases). Trimming pared 0 bases from V and 7 bases from J, leaving 15 bases between. Germline V gene sequence: CDR1 LNHDA, CDR2 SQIVND (reference sequence). The CDR3 totals 16 residues.

The V call is TRBV30, the J call TRBJ1-2; a possible D gene is TRBD1 (5 bases). CDR3 length: 15 amino acids. The germline V and J ends were trimmed by 0 bases and 0 bases, with 11 bases remaining between them. Germline V lookup: CDR1 GTSNPN, CDR2 SVGIG (reference sequence). The CDR3 coding sequence is TGTGCCTGGAGTGTTACGGGGGGGTCTAACTATGGCTACACCTTC. This codes for CAWSVTGGSNYGYTF. Full variable domain (missing parts from reference TRBV30 and TRBJ1-2): SQTIHQWPATLVQPVGSPLSLECTVEGTSNPNLYWYRQAAGRGLQLLFYSVGIGQISSEVPQNLSASRPQDRQFILSSKKLLLSDSGFYLCAWSVTGGSNYGYTFGSGTRLTVV.

This clone has a single count. This chain joins TRBV20-1 and TRBJ1-3, with D uncertain. Germline values: CDR1 DFQATT, CDR2 SNEGSKA (reference sequence). This CDR3 region has 13 residues. Trimming cost V 3 bases and J 1 base, with 7 bases left between them. CDR3 nucleotide sequence: TGCAGTGCTAGTCCGGGGTCTGGAAACACCATATATTTT. The encoded protein is CSASPGSGNTIYF.

This rearrangement joins TRBV15 to TRBJ1-2; 7 bases map to TRBD1. CDR3 length: 16 residues. The germline V gene encodes CDR1 LNHNV and CDR2 YYDKDF (reference sequence). The trim removed 3 bases at V and 3 bases at J, leaving 10 bases unmatched. The CDR3 nucleotides read TGTGCCACCAGCAGTCGGGACAGCCCAGTGTACTATGGCTACACCTTC. This sequence encodes CATSSRDSPVYYGYTF. The variable domain in full, completed from reference TRBV15 and TRBJ1-2, reads DAMVIQNPRYQVTQFGKPVTLSCSQTLNHNVMYWYQQKSSQAPKLLFHYYDKDFNNEADTPDNFQSRRPNTSFCFLDIRSPGLGDTAMYLCATSSRDSPVYYGYTFGSGTRLTVV.

This rearrangement joins TRBV19 to TRBJ1-2, with D tentatively TRBD1 (6 bases). From germline, CDR1 is LNHDA and CDR2 SQIVND (reference sequence). The V end lost 3 bases, the J end lost 3 bases, and 11 bases lay between the germline ends. This CDR3 region has 14 residues. The CDR3 region has the DNA TGTGCCAGTAGTATCCGAGGGGGAGACTATGGCTACACCTTC. This gives the protein CASSIRGGDYGYTF.